Presented here are 6 T cell receptor beta chains from one specimen sequenced in a study of cytomegalovirus exposure and HLA in healthy donors. Primers included in the PCR were 60 Vbeta and 13 Jbeta primers. Profiled with immunoSEQ multiplex PCR; TCRdb holds only in-frame clones, not every one. The sample has approximately 110,000 clones; the top ten hold more than 1%. The sequenced sample was PBMCs. These receptors were collected from a man younger than 35 in good health and CMV-seronegative.

The CDR3 protein is CASSQGQGPSEKLFF. For the CDR3, the DNA is TGCGCCAGCAGCCAAGGACAGGGTCCTTCCGAAAAACTGTTTTTT. V is TRBV4-1 and J is TRBJ1-4; 7 bases agree with TRBD1. Germline assignment: CDR1 MGHRA and CDR2 YSYEKL. CDR3 length: 15 amino acids. The ends lost 1 base at V and 8 bases at J; junction bases unmatched: 7.

This sequence joins TRBV5-6 and TRBJ1-2; D ambiguous. Trimming removed 0 bases from V and 7 bases from J, with 10 bases in between. The CDR3 spans 13 residues. The germline V gene encodes CDR1 SGHDT and CDR2 YYEEEE. The CDR3 is CASSLAPEGGYTF. The CDR3 DNA follows: TGTGCCAGCAGCTTGGCACCGGAGGGTGGCTACACCTTC. The variable domain in full, with the rest retrieved from reference TRBV5-6 and TRBJ1-2, is DAGVTQSPTHLIKTRGQQVTLRCSPKSGHDTVSWYQQALGQGPQFIFQYYEEEERQRGNFPDRFSGHQFPNYSSELNVNALLLGDSALYLCASSLAPEGGYTFGSGTRLTVV.

The CDR3 nucleotides are TGCAGCGTTGAAGACAGGGGCTATGGCTACACCTTC. This codes for CSVEDRGYGYTF. The chain has TRBV29-1 and TRBJ1-2; D possibly corresponds to TRBD1 (6 bases). Germline loops: CDR1 SQVTM, CDR2 ANQGSEA. V dropped 0 bases and J dropped 4 bases, with 6 bases sitting between them. The CDR3 runs to 12 residues.

The CDR3 loop reads CASSEYGFSYEQYF. In DNA, the CDR3 is TGCGCCAGCAGTGAGTACGGGTTCTCCTACGAGCAGTACTTC. The chain employs TRBV10-2 and TRBJ2-7; D gene unclear. The CDR3 extends over 14 amino acids. CDR1 WSHSY and CDR2 SAAADI come from the germline V gene. Trimming pared 1 base from V and 0 bases from J, leaving 7 bases between.

The rearrangement links TRBV4-2 to TRBJ2-1; 12 bases fit TRBD2. The V and J ends lost 3 bases and 5 bases, in that order; junction bases with no gene match: 8. Germline V gives CDR1 LGHNA, CDR2 YNFKEQ. This CDR3 spans 17 amino acids. The CDR3 region is CASSQKPTSGGNNEQFF. DNA of the CDR3: TGTGCCAGCAGCCAGAAGCCGACTAGCGGGGGAAACAATGAGCAGTTCTTC.

The chain is built from TRBV18 and TRBJ2-1; 8 nucleotides align to TRBD1. Germline CDR1 is KGHSH and CDR2 is LQKENI. This CDR3 comprises 15 residues. Germline trimming cut 6 bases from V and 9 bases from J; bases unmatched to any gene: 13. CDR3: CASSQTGQVPSEQFF. CDR3 sequence (DNA): TGTGCCAGCTCCCAAACGGGACAGGTCCCGAGTGAGCAGTTCTTC. Together with reference TRBV18 and TRBJ2-1, the CDR3 gives the full variable domain: NAGVMQNPRHLVRRRGQEARLRCSPMKGHSHVYWYRQLPEEGLKFMVYLQKENIIDESGMPKERFSAEFPKEGPSILRIQQVVRGDSAAYFCASSQTGQVPSEQFFGPGTRLTVL.